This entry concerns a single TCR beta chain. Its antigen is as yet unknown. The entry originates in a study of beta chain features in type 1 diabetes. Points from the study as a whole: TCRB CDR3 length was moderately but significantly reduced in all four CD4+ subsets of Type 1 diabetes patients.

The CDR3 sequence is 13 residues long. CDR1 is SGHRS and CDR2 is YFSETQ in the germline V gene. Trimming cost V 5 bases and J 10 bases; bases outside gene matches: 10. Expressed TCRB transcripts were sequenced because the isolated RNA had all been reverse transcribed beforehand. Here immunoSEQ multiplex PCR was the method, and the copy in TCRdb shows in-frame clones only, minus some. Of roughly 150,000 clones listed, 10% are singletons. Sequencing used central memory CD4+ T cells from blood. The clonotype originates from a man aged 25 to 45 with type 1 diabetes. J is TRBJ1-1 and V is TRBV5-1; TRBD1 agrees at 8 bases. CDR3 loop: CASRRTGIHVAFF. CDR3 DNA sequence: TGCGCCAGCAGACGGACAGGGATACACGTAGCTTTCTTT.